These 28 T cell receptor beta chains originate from one sample sequenced in a study of long-term antiretroviral therapy in people with HIV (dated by TCRdb to 2021 to 2024). Sequencing of the TRB variable region was done with the immunoSEQ hsTCRB v3.0 assay at survey level resolution. TCRdb retrieved this table from immuneACCESS and kept in-frame rearrangements only. Not all clones are present; in checked studies, unresolved V genes account for under half, and no reason is known for the remainder. This sample holds about 24,000 clones; roughly 86% were observed only once. The ten largest clones add up to around 6.1% of the sample. Source: unsorted PBMCs, taken 4.4 years after starting antiretroviral therapy. Receptors were obtained from a man younger than 40 with HIV.

This clone was seen once. The CDR3 here is CDSTGGSTDTQYF. CDR3 in DNA: TGTGACTCGACAGGGGGCAGCACAGATACGCAGTATTTT. V and J are TRBV2 and TRBJ2-3; 10 nucleotides align to TRBD1. Germline V lookup: CDR1 SNHLY, CDR2 FYNNEI. The CDR3 contains 13 residues.

In this sample, this clone turned up once. The chain carries TRBV6-6 and TRBJ1-1; 9 bases are a match to TRBD1. CDR1 is MNHNY, CDR2 SVGAGI, per germline (reference sequence). This CDR3 has 13 amino acids. Trimming removed 4 bases from V and 8 bases from J; junction bases left unmatched: 5. The CDR3 DNA follows: TGTGCCAGCAGTTCCGGACAGGGGAGGGAAGCTTTCTTT. Protein product: CASSSGQGREAFF.

The V and J genes are TRBV7-2 and TRBJ2-1, with TRBD2 matching 9 bases. V lost 9 bases and J lost 9; bases outside the gene matches: 12. Germline assignment: CDR1 SGHTA and CDR2 FQGNSA. This CDR3 comprises 14 residues. CDR3 loop: CASGSGLATVEQFF. In DNA, the CDR3 is TGTGCCAGTGGTTCGGGACTAGCAACGGTTGAGCAGTTCTTC.

The chain employs TRBV7-8 and TRBJ1-2; D ambiguous. CDR1 and CDR2 from the germline V gene are SGHVS and FQNEAQ. Trimming removed 8 bases at V and 4 bases at J, with 17 bases between. The CDR3 length is 14 residues. In DNA, the CDR3 is TGTGCCAGCGGGCTGATCGCTGGGAGCTATGGCTACACCTTC. Protein: CASGLIAGSYGYTF.

The V and J genes are TRBV5-4 and TRBJ1-1; 8 bases align to TRBD1. The V and J ends lost 1 base and 3 bases, in that order; junction bases with no gene match: 14. The germline CDR1 and CDR2 sequences are SGHNT and YYREEE (reference sequence). The length of the CDR3 is 18 residues. CDR3 DNA: TGTGCCAGCAGCTTGAGGGGCAGACAGGGGCTAGGGGACACTGAAGCTTTCTTT. Protein sequence: CASSLRGRQGLGDTEAFF.

The chain couples TRBV2 to TRBJ2-7, with no clear D. This CDR3 spans 13 amino acids. Trimming left V 5 bases short and J 1 base short, with 9 bases between. The V gene's germline CDR1 is SNHLY and CDR2 FYNNEI. This CDR3 reads CASSPLPSYEQYF. The DNA of the CDR3 is TGTGCCAGCAGTCCACTCCCGTCCTACGAGCAGTACTTC.

This clone was detected once. At one end the junction does not follow the germline gene, possibly because of a read error. V is TRBV5-6 and J is TRBJ2-5, with D possibly TRBD1 on 5 matching bases. The CDR3 consists of 15 residues. Germline V gene data show CDR1 as SGHDT and CDR2 as YYEEEE. CDR3 amino acids: CASSFWGFPREAQYF. CDR3 in DNA: TGTGCCAGCAGCTTTTGGGGCTTCCCAAGAGAGGCCCAGTACTTC.

The CDR3 protein is CASSQGRMGTGELFF. The CDR3 coding sequence is TGTGCCAGCAGCCAAGGGAGGATGGGGACCGGGGAGCTGTTTTTT. J is TRBJ2-2 and V is TRBV14; D possibly corresponds to TRBD2 (5 bases). The CDR3 is made up of 15 amino acids. Trimming pared 1 base from V and 5 bases from J, leaving 11 bases between. Germline V gene sequence: CDR1 SGHDN, CDR2 FVKESK.

The chain is built from TRBV29-1 and TRBJ1-1; 8 bases are a match to TRBD1. The junction had 3 bases not matched to a gene; V was cut back by 4 bases and J by 2 bases. Germline V gives CDR1 SQVTM, CDR2 ANQGSEA. This CDR3 comprises 13 residues. CDR3 residues: CSVAQGANTEAFF. The DNA of the CDR3 is TGCAGCGTTGCGCAGGGGGCAAACACTGAAGCTTTCTTT. The full variable domain, in which reference TRBV29-1 and TRBJ1-1 provide the parts outside the CDR3, is SAVISQKPSRDICQRGTSLTIQCQVDSQVTMMFWYRQQPGQSLTLIATANQGSEATYESGFVIDKFPISRPNLTFSTLTVSNMSPEDSSIYLCSVAQGANTEAFFGQGTRLTVV.

This clone showed up just a few times. The chain recombines TRBV4-1 with TRBJ1-3; perhaps TRBD1 as D (6 bases). The CDR3 covers 17 residues. V was clipped by 1 base and J by 0 bases, with 13 bases between them. Germline CDR1 MGHRA, CDR2 YSYEKL. As DNA, the CDR3 is TGCGCCAGCAGCCAAGCAACAGGGCCGAGCTCTGGAAACACCATATATTTT. This codes for CASSQATGPSSGNTIYF.

The rearrangement joins TRBV7-6 to TRBJ1-1; D is perhaps TRBD1 (6 bases). The germline CDR1 and CDR2 sequences are SGHVS and FNYEAQ. V dropped 1 base and J dropped 7 bases, with 10 bases sitting between them. CDR3 length: 13 amino acids. The CDR3 sequence is CASSLEGQDEAFF. The CDR3 region has the DNA TGTGCCAGCAGCTTAGAGGGACAAGATGAAGCTTTCTTT.

This clone was recorded only once. The chain is built from TRBV9 and TRBJ2-7, with D possibly being TRBD2 (6 bases). Germline V lookup: CDR1 SGDLS, CDR2 YYNGEE. The CDR3 contains 14 residues. With 0 bases removed from V and 4 bases from J, the gap between germline ends came to 11 bases. The CDR3 spells CASSVDGEEYEQYF. CDR3 nucleotide sequence: TGTGCCAGCAGCGTAGATGGGGAGGAGTACGAGCAGTACTTC. The variable domain in full, with the rest retrieved from reference TRBV9 and TRBJ2-7, is DSGVTQTPKHLITATGQRVTLRCSPRSGDLSVYWYQQSLDQGLQFLIQYYNGEERAKGNILERFSAQQFPDLHSELNLSSLELGDSALYFCASSVDGEEYEQYFGPGTRLTVT.

The chain joins TRBV28 to TRBJ2-5; D unresolved. Trimming pared 1 base from V and 5 bases from J, leaving 11 bases between. The CDR3 length is 14 residues. Germline CDR1 MDHEN, CDR2 SYDVKM. CDR3 nucleotide sequence: TGTGCCAGCAGTTTATTGTCCGAGGCGGAGACCCAGTACTTC. This sequence encodes CASSLLSEAETQYF. Full variable domain (missing parts from reference TRBV28 and TRBJ2-5): DVKVTQSSRYLVKRTGEKVFLECVQDMDHENMFWYRQDPGLGLRLIYFSYDVKMKEKGDIPEGYSVSREKKERFSLILESASTNQTSMYLCASSLLSEAETQYFGPGTRLLVL.

The chain combines TRBV13 with TRBJ2-7; TRBD1 aligns across 7 bases. J lost 4 bases, V lost 4 bases, and 7 bases had no gene match. The CDR3 length is 14 residues. Per germline, CDR1 PRHDT and CDR2 FYEKMQ (reference sequence). This CDR3 is CASSSDRVLYEQYF. As DNA, the CDR3 is TGTGCCAGCAGCTCAGACAGGGTATTATACGAGCAGTACTTC.

The CDR3 spells CASSMFWAEEDDEKLFF. The CDR3, as DNA: TGTGCCAGTAGTATGTTTTGGGCCGAGGAGGATGATGAAAAACTGTTTTTT. The chain uses TRBV19 and TRBJ1-4; D uncertain. V lost 3 bases, J lost 6 bases, and 20 bases lay in between. This CDR3 region has 17 residues. Germline V gives CDR1 LNHDA, CDR2 SQIVND (reference sequence).

This chain joins TRBV7-9 and TRBJ1-1, with D uncertain. The CDR3 is 13 residues long. V was clipped by 5 bases and J by 1 base, with 8 bases between them. The germline CDR1 and CDR2 sequences are SEHNR and FQNEAQ (reference sequence). The CDR3 nucleotides read TGTGCCAGCAGCCCGAACCCGAACACTGAAGCTTTCTTT. Translation: CASSPNPNTEAFF.

The chain carries TRBV27 and TRBJ1-2; a possible D gene is TRBD1 (5 bases). V was clipped by 10 bases and J by 4 bases, with 10 bases between them. The CDR3 runs to 11 residues. CDR1 and CDR2 (germline): MNHEY, SMNVEV (reference sequence). The DNA for the CDR3 is TGTGCCACCGCAGGGAGCTATGGCTACACCTTC. This sequence encodes CATAGSYGYTF.

The chain recombines TRBV5-1 with TRBJ2-1; possible D gene TRBD2, 5 bases. The CDR3 has 13 amino acids. Germline-derived CDR1 and CDR2 are SGHRS and YFSETQ. Trimming shortened V by 1 base and J by 8 bases, and 10 bases separated the two germline ends. The CDR3 sequence is CASSLWAGHEQFF. The CDR3 DNA follows: TGCGCCAGCAGCTTGTGGGCGGGCCATGAGCAGTTCTTC.

The V gene is TRBV5-4, the J gene TRBJ1-1; 9 positions agree with TRBD1. The CDR3 length is 13 residues. Germline assignment: CDR1 SGHNT and CDR2 YYREEE (reference sequence). Trimming cost V 5 bases and J 4 bases; bases outside gene matches: 3. CDR3 in DNA: TGTGCCAGCAGTTTGACAGGGGGCACTGAAGCTTTCTTT. This gives the protein CASSLTGGTEAFF.

The V gene is TRBV7-9, the J gene TRBJ1-2, with 7 bases that match TRBD1. Germline CDR1 is SEHNR and CDR2 is FQNEAQ (reference sequence). V shed 2 bases and J 3 bases; nucleotides not matched to a gene: 6. This CDR3 is 15 amino acids long. The CDR3 region is CASSLKGGEDYGYTF. CDR3 sequence (DNA): TGTGCCAGCAGCTTAAAAGGGGGCGAGGACTATGGCTACACCTTC.

The chain recombines TRBV27 with TRBJ1-5; unclear D gene. CDR3 length equals 12 residues. Germline-derived CDR1 and CDR2 are MNHEY and SMNVEV (reference sequence). The V gene lost 3 bases and the J gene lost 6 bases, with 6 bases spanning the gap. CDR3 loop: CASSFWGQPQHF. As DNA, the CDR3 is TGTGCCAGCAGTTTCTGGGGTCAGCCCCAGCATTTT.

V and J are TRBV11-2 and TRBJ2-4; the match to TRBD1 covers 8 bases. CDR3 length: 14 amino acids. Germline-derived CDR1 and CDR2 are SGHAT and FQNNGV. V was clipped by 5 bases and J by 12 bases; unmatched bases: 12. The CDR3 nucleotides are TGTGCCAGCAGCCATTTAAGAGACAGGGGAAATCAGTACTTC. Its protein product is CASSHLRDRGNQYF.

The chain combines TRBV12-5 with TRBJ1-1; 10 positions match TRBD1. Looked up from germline, CDR1 is LGHNT and CDR2 is FRNRAP. CDR3 length: 17 amino acids. V lost 1 base, J lost 1 base, and 6 bases stayed unmatched. Here the CDR3 reads CASGLGRQGARNTEAFF. The CDR3 coding sequence is TGTGCTAGTGGTTTGGGAAGACAGGGGGCACGGAACACTGAAGCTTTCTTT.

The chain carries TRBV7-8 and TRBJ2-1; possibly TRBD2 for D (6 bases). CDR1 is SGHVS, CDR2 FQNEAQ, per germline. The CDR3 length is 18 residues. V was trimmed by 1 base and J by 1 base, leaving 17 bases between them. CDR3 nucleotide sequence: TGTGCCAGCAGCTTAGGCGGGTTGGAGGGTCGGTCCTACAATGAGCAGTTCTTC. Translated: CASSLGGLEGRSYNEQFF.

V usage is TRBV28 and J usage is TRBJ1-2; 8 bases agree with TRBD1. Germline V gene data show CDR1 as MDHEN and CDR2 as SYDVKM. After removal of 2 bases from V and 6 bases from J, the junction contained 2 bases not matched to a gene. This CDR3 region has 13 residues. Here the CDR3 DNA reads TGTGCCAGCAGTTTAGGACAGGGAGATGGCTACACCTTC. Amino acids: CASSLGQGDGYTF.

The gene calls are TRBV11-1 and TRBJ1-1; a weak D match, TRBD1 (5 bases). This CDR3 is 16 amino acids long. Germline V gene lookup returns CDR1 SGHAT and CDR2 FQDESV (reference sequence). Trimming took off 3 bases at V and 1 base at J, with 15 bases between the two ends. CDR3 DNA sequence: TGTGCCAGCAGCTTGGTGCGGGGCACTCCGAACACTGAAGCTTTCTTT. The encoded protein is CASSLVRGTPNTEAFF.

The CDR3 loop reads CASSPPMGFGEQYF. CDR3 coding DNA: TGTGCCAGCTCACCACCTATGGGGTTTGGCGAGCAGTACTTC. The chain joins TRBV18 to TRBJ2-7; D remains ambiguous. The CDR3 totals 14 residues. CDR1 is KGHSH, CDR2 LQKENI, per germline. Deletions cut 0 bases from V and 6 bases from J, with 12 bases between.

The rearrangement joins TRBV4-2 to TRBJ2-6, with D unclear. Germline V gives CDR1 LGHNA, CDR2 YNFKEQ. V was trimmed by 4 bases and J by 2 bases, leaving 6 bases between them. The CDR3 is 14 amino acids. The CDR3 region has the DNA TGTGCCAGCAGCCGGATTGCTGGGGCCAACGTCCTGACTTTC. Translating gives CASSRIAGANVLTF.